This passage covers 25 T cell receptor beta chains from one sample sequenced in a study of shared clonotypes between healthy human individuals. Libraries were prepared by immunoSEQ multiplex PCR; TCRdb keeps only in-frame clonotypes and omits some of them. The table includes about 600,000 clones, more than 95% detected once. Specimen: naive CD4+ T cells sorted from blood. The subset: CD45RA+ positively selected. Receptors originate from a woman between 25 and 40 years old in good health.

V usage is TRBV10-3 and J usage is TRBJ2-6; a possible D gene is TRBD1 (5 bases). Per germline, CDR1 ENHRY and CDR2 SYGVKD. Trimming stripped 10 bases from V and 2 bases from J, with 12 bases between. The CDR3 is made up of 14 amino acids. The CDR3 sequence: CATYPGTGANVLTF. CDR3 nucleotide sequence: TGTGCCACCTACCCAGGGACTGGGGCCAACGTCCTGACTTTC.

In regard to this clone: The sample carries other DNA sequences with the same CDR3. The chain joins TRBV9 to TRBJ1-1, with D unclear. This CDR3 comprises 13 residues. Germline CDR1 is SGDLS and CDR2 is YYNGEE. With 0 bases removed from V and 2 bases from J, the gap between germline ends came to 5 bases. The CDR3 DNA sequence: TGTGCCAGCAGCGTAGGGACCAACACTGAAGCTTTCTTT. This encodes CASSVGTNTEAFF.

The chain joins TRBV5-1 to TRBJ1-1, with unresolved D. V was clipped by 0 bases and J by 2 bases, with 11 bases between them. The CDR3 runs 15 residues. Germline V gives CDR1 SGHRS, CDR2 YFSETQ. The CDR3 sequence is CASSLGALSNTEAFF. The CDR3 bases are TGCGCCAGCAGCTTGGGTGCGCTATCTAACACTGAAGCTTTCTTT.

This clone occurred once. V usage is TRBV10-3 and J usage is TRBJ2-5; 8 nucleotides match TRBD2. CDR3 length: 15 residues. Germline values: CDR1 ENHRY, CDR2 SYGVKD. V dropped 3 bases and J dropped 3; count of bases not matched to a gene: 6. The CDR3 DNA reads TGTGCCATCAGTGAAGTTAATAGCGGGGAAGAGACCCAGTACTTC. Translating gives CAISEVNSGEETQYF.

The V call is TRBV27, the J call TRBJ2-3; 13 bases are a match to TRBD2. J lost 6 bases, V lost 5 bases, and 8 bases had no gene match. There are 16 residues in the CDR3. Germline V CDR1 and CDR2: MNHEY, SMNVEV (reference sequence). The CDR3 nucleotides are TGTGCCAGCAGTACCCAACTAGCGGGAGGGTTGGATACGCAGTATTTT. Translated: CASSTQLAGGLDTQYF.

The chain joins TRBV27 to TRBJ1-4; D gene ambiguous. The CDR3 sequence is 14 residues long. CDR1 and CDR2 (germline): MNHEY, SMNVEV (reference sequence). Trimming took 4 bases from V and 8 from J, leaving 14 bases between them. CDR3 DNA: TGTGCCAGCAGTTCAGACACGCACCCAGAAAAACTGTTTTTT. Protein product: CASSSDTHPEKLFF.

The chain couples TRBV6-6 to TRBJ1-2; D unclear. Germline CDR1 and CDR2: MNHNY and SVGAGI (reference sequence). The V gene lost 5 bases and the J gene lost 4 bases, with 14 bases spanning the gap. CDR3 length equals 14 residues. CDR3 region: CASSLKTIGYGYTF. Here the CDR3 DNA reads TGTGCCAGCAGTCTGAAGACCATAGGCTATGGCTACACCTTC.

The rearrangement links TRBV4-2 to TRBJ2-5, with 7 bases fitting TRBD2. V was clipped by 0 bases and J by 5 bases; unmatched bases: 9. The CDR3 spans 16 residues. In germline, CDR1 is LGHNA, CDR2 YNFKEQ. CDR3 DNA: TGTGCCAGCAGCCAAGATCCCTTGAGCGGGGACGAGACCCAGTACTTC. Protein: CASSQDPLSGDETQYF.

The chain joins TRBV28 to TRBJ2-7; TRBD1 is a possible D gene (5 bases). Trimming pared 6 bases from V and 5 bases from J, leaving 17 bases between. This CDR3 comprises 14 residues. Germline CDR1 MDHEN, CDR2 SYDVKM. CDR3 loop: CASSGVPRVNEQYF. The CDR3 DNA reads as TGTGCCAGCAGCGGAGTACCCAGGGTCAACGAGCAGTACTTC.

The gene calls are TRBV6-1 and TRBJ1-3; TRBD1 matches at 7 bases. Unmatched junction bases numbered 6, after V lost 5 bases and J lost 2 bases. CDR3 length: 15 residues. From germline, CDR1 is MNHNS and CDR2 SASEGT. The CDR3 DNA follows: TGTGCCAGCAGTAACAGACAGGGCGCTGGAAACACCATATATTTT. It translates to CASSNRQGAGNTIYF.

On this clone itself: Other DNA sequences in this specimen translate into the identical CDR3. The V call is TRBV11-2, the J call TRBJ2-1; 8 positions match TRBD1. The CDR3 is made up of 13 amino acids. V shed 1 base, J shed 7 bases, and the junction held 0 bases outside the gene matches. Germline V gene sequence: CDR1 SGHAT, CDR2 FQNNGV. DNA for the CDR3: TGTGCCAGCAGCTTAGGACAGGGGAATGAGCAGTTCTTC. Translating gives CASSLGQGNEQFF.

The rearrangement joins TRBV6-5 to TRBJ1-5; no clear D gene. V lost 5 bases and J lost 3, with 11 bases in between. The CDR3 extends over 14 amino acids. CDR1 and CDR2 from the germline V gene are MNHEY and SVGAGI. CDR3 loop: CASSTTSYNQPQHF. As DNA, the CDR3 is TGTGCCAGCAGTACGACATCCTACAATCAGCCCCAGCATTTT.

The CDR3 bases are TGTGCCACCAGCAGTGGGTTTTCGGGAGCAGATACGCAGTATTTT. This codes for CATSSGFSGADTQYF. The chain couples TRBV15 to TRBJ2-3, with a possible D match to TRBD2 (6 bases). CDR1 and CDR2 from the germline V gene are LNHNV and YYDKDF (reference sequence). The germline V and J ends were trimmed by 3 bases and 4 bases, with 14 bases remaining between them. The CDR3 length is 15 residues. Based on the CDR3 plus reference TRBV15 and TRBJ2-3, the full variable domain is DAMVIQNPRYQVTQFGKPVTLSCSQTLNHNVMYWYQQKSSQAPKLLFHYYDKDFNNEADTPDNFQSRRPNTSFCFLDIRSPGLGDTAMYLCATSSGFSGADTQYFGPGTRLTVL.

J is TRBJ2-3 and V is TRBV9, with 8 bases identical to TRBD2. J lost 6 bases, V lost 0 bases, and 12 bases had no gene match. The germline gives CDR1 SGDLS, CDR2 YYNGEE. The CDR3 runs 17 residues. The CDR3 reads CASSVVGGSGRSDTQYF. The CDR3 bases are TGTGCCAGCAGCGTAGTAGGGGGGAGCGGGAGATCGGATACGCAGTATTTT.

V and J are TRBV15 and TRBJ2-7; no reliable D call. V was pared by 3 bases and J by 6 bases, with 18 bases between. Germline values: CDR1 LNHNV, CDR2 YYDKDF (reference sequence). CDR3 length: 15 amino acids. CDR3 sequence: CATSSVNRDPIEQYF. CDR3 nucleotide sequence: TGTGCCACCAGCAGTGTCAACAGAGACCCTATCGAGCAGTACTTC.

J is TRBJ2-1 and V is TRBV7-2; 12 bases match TRBD2. The CDR3 is made up of 16 amino acids. The V gene end was trimmed by 3 bases and the J gene end by 7 bases; junction bases not matched to a gene: 7. From germline, CDR1 is SGHTA and CDR2 FQGNSA. The CDR3 here is CASSLSGLAGVNEQFF. The CDR3, as DNA: TGTGCCAGCAGCTTGTCGGGACTAGCGGGTGTAAATGAGCAGTTCTTC. Using reference TRBV7-2 and TRBJ2-1 for the parts outside the CDR3, the full variable domain is GAGVSQSPSNKVTEKGKDVELRCDPISGHTALYWYRQSLGQGLEFLIYFQGNSAPDKSGLPSDRFSAERTGGSVSTLTIQRTQQEDSAVYLCASSLSGLAGVNEQFFGPGTRLTVL.

The chain joins TRBV19 to TRBJ2-1; 8 bases line up with TRBD2. Germline assignment: CDR1 LNHDA and CDR2 SQIVND (reference sequence). The CDR3 runs 16 residues. After removal of 6 bases from V and 0 bases from J, the junction contained 7 bases not matched to a gene. The CDR3 nucleotides read TGTGCCAGTAGAATAACAAGCGGGAGCTCCTACAATGAGCAGTTCTTC. Amino acid sequence: CASRITSGSSYNEQFF.

The chain employs TRBV2 and TRBJ1-1; tentatively, D is TRBD1 (5 bases). Germline CDR1 is SNHLY and CDR2 is FYNNEI. V lost 4 bases and J 6 bases, leaving 15 bases between the germline ends. The CDR3 totals 14 residues. The CDR3 nucleotides are TGTGCCAGCAGTGTGAGAGGACATACAGCTGAAGCTTTCTTT. It encodes CASSVRGHTAEAFF.

The V and J genes are TRBV18 and TRBJ2-7, with D possibly called TRBD1 or TRBD2 (5 bases each). This CDR3 spans 17 amino acids. From germline, CDR1 is KGHSH and CDR2 LQKENI. Trimming removed 3 bases from V and 7 bases from J, with 25 bases in between. Here the CDR3 DNA reads TGTGCCAGCTCACCCAGTAGTCTAGTGGTGGGGACCAGGGAGCAGTACTTC. Protein sequence: CASSPSSLVVGTREQYF.

The chain combines TRBV28 with TRBJ1-4; 7 positions match TRBD1. The CDR3 runs 15 residues. Looked up from germline, CDR1 is MDHEN and CDR2 is SYDVKM. V lost 5 bases, J lost 8 bases, and 11 bases stayed unmatched. The CDR3 reads CASSAPGGMVEKLFF. In DNA form, the CDR3 reads TGTGCCAGCAGTGCCCCAGGGGGGATGGTGGAAAAACTGTTTTTT. The full variable domain, rest sourced from reference TRBV28 and TRBJ1-4, is DVKVTQSSRYLVKRTGEKVFLECVQDMDHENMFWYRQDPGLGLRLIYFSYDVKMKEKGDIPEGYSVSREKKERFSLILESASTNQTSMYLCASSAPGGMVEKLFFGSGTQLSVL.

This sequence joins TRBV13 and TRBJ2-3; TRBD2 agrees at 9 bases. V lost 3 bases and J lost 1; bases outside the gene matches: 2. Germline values: CDR1 PRHDT, CDR2 FYEKMQ (reference sequence). This CDR3 contains 15 residues. Here the CDR3 reads CASSLREGRTDTQYF. The DNA for the CDR3 is TGTGCCAGCAGCTTGCGGGAGGGACGCACAGATACGCAGTATTTT.

This clone showed up just once. The V and J genes are TRBV5-6 and TRBJ1-2; D remains unclear. Germline values: CDR1 SGHDT, CDR2 YYEEEE. V dropped 5 bases and J dropped 8 bases, with 16 bases sitting between them. The CDR3 consists of 13 residues. The CDR3 DNA is TGTGCCAGCAGTAGTAATGACATCTCCGGCTACACCTTC. Its translation is CASSSNDISGYTF.

The chain combines TRBV6-4 with TRBJ2-1; D is ambiguous. Germline-derived CDR1 and CDR2 are MRHNA and SNTAGT. The CDR3 has 14 residues. Trimming removed 5 bases from V and 7 bases from J, with 15 bases in between. The CDR3 here is CASSLIFAANEQFF. For the CDR3, the DNA is TGTGCCAGCAGTTTAATCTTTGCTGCGAATGAGCAGTTCTTC.

V and J are TRBV28 and TRBJ2-4; D perhaps matches TRBD2 (6 bases). V dropped 1 base and J dropped 6 bases, with 10 bases sitting between them. The germline V gene has CDR1 MDHEN and CDR2 SYDVKM. The length of the CDR3 is 14 residues. The DNA for the CDR3 is TGTGCCAGCAGTTTATCCAGTAGCGGAAACATTCAGTACTTC. It translates to CASSLSSSGNIQYF.

This rearrangement joins TRBV5-1 to TRBJ2-3; D uncertain. The germline CDR1 and CDR2 sequences are SGHRS and YFSETQ. The germline V and J ends were trimmed by 4 bases and 5 bases, with 8 bases remaining between them. The CDR3 has 12 residues. Written as DNA, the CDR3 is TGCGCCAGCAGCGTGGATGTAGATACGCAGTATTTT. Its protein product is CASSVDVDTQYF.